The T cell receptor (beta chain) under discussion was sequenced for a study of blood T cell repertoires in COVID-19. On the study more broadly: The United States, Italy and Spain supplied acute and convalescent COVID-19 samples.

The CDR3 length is 15 residues. V was clipped by 3 bases and J by 1 base; unmatched bases: 2. Germline V gene data show CDR1 as MGHRA and CDR2 as YSYEKL. Sequencing used immunoSEQ multiplex PCR; TCRdb keeps in-frame clones, though not all of them. Of under 65,000 clones in the sample, about 90% were seen once. The source material was peripheral blood. The receptor's source is a man aged 80 or over in a cohort sampled during active COVID-19. The V and J genes are TRBV4-1 and TRBJ2-3; 9 nucleotides match TRBD1. The CDR3, as DNA: TGCGCCAGCAGCCAGAGGACAGGGGGCACAGATACGCAGTATTTT. It specifies CASSQRTGGTDTQYF.